Listed below are T cell receptor beta chains from one sample, sequenced in a study of T cells in Graves' hyperthyroidism and ophthalmopathy. MiXCR, run by TCRdb on the multiplex PCR reads, gives a single entry per CDR3 protein. The repertoire holds some 490,000 distinct CDR3 sequences, roughly 16% seen once, with about 29% in the top ten. The sequenced material came from blood. These receptors all come from a woman aged 25 to 39 with Graves' ophthalmopathy. Both conserved end residues are part of each CDR3. The D gene is left open where the match is weak. The size of a clone is reported for some rows only, either as once, few or many, or as a class for expanded clones.

D gene	J gene	V gene	clone size	CDR3 DNA	CDR3 protein
TRBD1	TRBJ2-7	TRBV5-5	few	TGTGCCAGCAGCTACAGCCAGGGGGCTGGTTACGAGCAGTACTTC	CASSYSQGAGYEQYF
TRBD2	TRBJ2-7	TRBV20-1	few	TGCAGTGCACGGGACTACTCCTACGAGCAGTACTTC	CSARDYSYEQYF
TRBD2	TRBJ2-7	TRBV29-1	NA	TGCAGCGTTGAAGGGTCTAGCGGGAGTGAGGAGCAGTACTTC	CSVEGSSGSEEQYF
NA	TRBJ2-5	TRBV18	many	TGTGCCAGCTCACCACCAGTGGGAGAGACCCAGTACTTC	CASSPPVGETQYF
NA	TRBJ2-5	TRBV19	few	TGTGCCAGTAAAGTGAGGGGCAGAGGGGAGACCCAGTACTTC	CASKVRGRGETQYF
NA	TRBJ2-7	TRBV29-1	NA	TGCAGCGTTGTATTAGGGGACTACGAGCAGTACTTC	CSVVLGDYEQYF
NA	TRBJ2-7	TRBV29-1	NA	TGCAGCGTTGAGGCGGATCCCTACGAGCAGTACTTC	CSVEADPYEQYF
TRBD1	TRBJ2-1	TRBV19	NA	TGTGCCAGTAGTATTTGGCGACAGGGGGATGTGGAGCAGTTCTTC	CASSIWRQGDVEQFF
NA	TRBJ2-3	TRBV24-1	many	TGTGCCACCAGTGTTTCCGAGGTCGCAGATACGCAGTATTTT	CATSVSEVADTQYF
NA	TRBJ1-1	TRBV6-2/TRBV6-3	many	TGTGCCAGCACCTTACGGGAGCCCCGAGGAATGAACACTGAAGCTTTCTTT	CASTLREPRGMNTEAFF
NA	TRBJ1-2	TRBV29-1	NA	TGCAGCGTCGCCGGGACATCCGCTAACTATGGCTACACCTTC	CSVAGTSANYGYTF
TRBD2	TRBJ2-1	TRBV7-3	NA	TGTGCCAGCAGCTTCGGGGGGTACAATGAGCAGTTCTTC	CASSFGGYNEQFF
TRBD1	TRBJ2-2	TRBV7-9	many	TGTGCCAGCAGCGCATCCGGACAGGGGGCCGGGGAGCTGTTTTTT	CASSASGQGAGELFF
TRBD2	TRBJ2-7	TRBV20-1	many	TGCAGTGCTAGAGATACCCAGCGGGAGGGCCTCTACGGCTACGAGCAGTACTTC	CSARDTQREGLYGYEQYF
NA	TRBJ1-4	TRBV9	NA	TGTGCCAGCAGCCCTGATTTCCGGGACTGGAAACTGTTTTTT	CASSPDFRDWKLFF
NA	TRBJ2-1	TRBV28	NA	TGTGCCAGCAGCCTACGGGAAATTTACAATGAGCAGTTCTTC	CASSLREIYNEQFF
TRBD2	TRBJ2-5	TRBV28	many	TGTGCCAGCAGCCTCGGCGGCGGGAGGAAGACCCAGTACTTC	CASSLGGGRKTQYF
TRBD1	TRBJ1-2	TRBV5-1	few	TGCGCCAGCAGCTTGGATCCAGGGGGCGCTTTCTACACCTTC	CASSLDPGGAFYTF
TRBD2	TRBJ2-2	TRBV20-1	few	TGCAGTGCTTTTGTAGCGGGGGCTAACACCGGGGAGCTGTTTTTT	CSAFVAGANTGELFF
TRBD1	TRBJ2-7	TRBV4-3	many	TGCGCCAGCAGCCAAGGCGGGACAGGGGAGGACGAGCAGTACTTC	CASSQGGTGEDEQYF
NA	TRBJ2-1	TRBV6-6	NA	TGTGCCAGCAGTTACACGAGACAGGGACTATCGGAGCAGTTCTTC	CASSYTRQGLSEQFF
NA	TRBJ2-7	TRBV2	many	TGTGCCAGCAGTGAAAGCGAGGGGTACGAGCAGTACTTC	CASSESEGYEQYF
NA	TRBJ1-1	TRBV10-3	many	TGTGCCATCAGTGAGGGGGGTAACACTGAAGCTTTCTTT	CAISEGGNTEAFF
TRBD1	TRBJ1-1	TRBV25-1	NA	TGTGCCAGCCGACGACAGGGGATTACTGAAGCTTTCTTT	CASRRQGITEAFF
NA	TRBJ2-7	TRBV30	many	TGTGCCTGGAGTCCTGGGTACCCTCACTACGAGCAGTACTTC	CAWSPGYPHYEQYF
NA	TRBJ1-5	TRBV9	many	TGTGCCAGCAGCCCGACCCATAGCAATCAGCCCCAGCATTTT	CASSPTHSNQPQHF
TRBD1	TRBJ1-2	TRBV4-2	many	TGTGCCAGCAGCCAAGGGGACAGACCTAACTATGGCTACACCTTC	CASSQGDRPNYGYTF
TRBD2	TRBJ2-1	TRBV12-3/TRBV12-4	many	TGTGCCAGCAGCCGTGGACTAGCCTACTACAATGAGCAGTTCTTC	CASSRGLAYYNEQFF
NA	TRBJ1-5	TRBV19	few	TGTGCCAGTAGTATAGAGAGGGGGTCCGATCAGCCCCAGCATTTT	CASSIERGSDQPQHF